The subject of this entry is one T cell receptor beta chain. What it binds is unknown. The data originate from a study of cytomegalovirus exposure and HLA in healthy donors. Findings of the study overall: Later, an analysis found that common viral pathogens appeared to be linked with several of the most significant clusters. In a later analysis, productive TCRs from donors in an Asian-associated ancestry cluster reportedly carried fewer N-insertions than the cohort mean.

Both 60 Vbeta primers and 13 Jbeta primers went into the PCR. The data were produced by immunoSEQ multiplex PCR, yet TCRdb's version contains in-frame clones alone and is incomplete. The repertoire holds roughly 200,000 clones, with around 80% as singletons. Germline values: CDR1 SGHTA, CDR2 FQGTGA. V was clipped by 5 bases and J by 5 bases, with 11 bases between them. The CDR3 is 13 residues long. This sequence originates from a woman between 40 and 50 years old in good health and CMV-seronegative. The sequencing input was PBMCs. The genes are TRBV7-3 and TRBJ2-3; D gene uncertain. The CDR3 coding sequence is TGTGCCAGCAGCCCCAATTCCGGAGATACGCAGTATTTT. As protein: CASSPNSGDTQYF.